This T cell receptor (beta chain) is drawn from a study of cytomegalovirus exposure and HLA in healthy donors. The germline V gene has CDR1 SGHRS and CDR2 YFSETQ. This CDR3 has 13 residues. Primers included in the PCR were 60 Vbeta and 13 Jbeta primers. TCRdb's table, derived via immunoSEQ multiplex PCR, lists solely in-frame clones and lacks some. The sample records 210,000 or so clones, about 85% being singletons. Study-wide results and caveats: High sensitivity and specificity were reportedly achieved when the classifier diagnosed cytomegalovirus status.

As concerns this clone: The target antigen is unknown.

V usage is TRBV5-1 and J usage is TRBJ2-5; D unclear. The J call may be faulty, since TRBJ2-7 better matches the DNA end. Source material: PBMCs. The sequence derives from a woman aged 50 to 60 in good health and CMV-seropositive. The CDR3: CASSSRISYEQYF. The CDR3 nucleotides read TGCGCCAGCAGCTCGCGGATCTCCTACGAGCAGTACTTC.